One and the same sample provided the 30 T cell receptor beta chains below, sequenced in a study of T cell repertoires in cytomegalovirus infection. TCRdb fed the reads into MiXCR, producing one record per CDR3 protein. In the table there are about 190,000 distinct CDR3 sequences, roughly 9.8% of which are singletons. Sequenced input: PBMCs. The source of these receptors is a human donor in good health (CMV status not recorded). Some clones in this sample may be carry-over from other donors' samples.

The chain carries TRBV29-1 and TRBJ1-1; 8 bases match TRBD1. V was clipped by 0 bases and J by 11 bases; unmatched bases: 11. The CDR3 has 14 amino acids. The germline V gene has CDR1 SQVTM and CDR2 ANQGSEA. The CDR3 region has the DNA TGCAGCGTTGAAGACCCCGGGACAGGCCCACGGGCTTTCTTT. Protein sequence: CSVEDPGTGPRAFF.

Notes on this clonotype: This could be a read error, since a much larger clone is one nucleotide away. The V call is TRBV5-1, the J call TRBJ2-1; a possible D gene is TRBD2 (6 bases). Between the trimmed V and J ends, which lost 10 bases and 6 bases, there was a span of 11 bases. CDR1 and CDR2 from the germline V gene are SGHRS and YFSETQ. This CDR3 is built from 11 residues. DNA of the CDR3: TGCGCCGGCGGGAAGGCCAATGAGCAGTTCTTC. Translated, it gives CAGGKANEQFF.

This clonotype came up many times. The chain employs TRBV7-2 and TRBJ2-2; a possible D gene is TRBD2 (6 bases). V was trimmed by 6 bases and J by 6 bases, leaving 23 bases between them. Germline V gene data show CDR1 as SGHTA and CDR2 as FQGNSA. The CDR3 spans 17 residues. The CDR3 coding sequence is TGTGCCAGCAGTTCTGTATTCGGGGGAGCTGGGGCCGGGGAGCTGTTTTTT. Translation gives CASSSVFGGAGAGELFF.

This clonotype was counted ten times or more. The chain links TRBV5-1 to TRBJ1-6, with a possible D match to TRBD1 (5 bases). The ends were cut back, 0 bases at V and 7 bases at J, with 8 bases in the middle. The CDR3 is 14 residues long. Germline loops: CDR1 SGHRS, CDR2 YFSETQ. CDR3 in amino acids: CASSLGDGNSPLHF. DNA of the CDR3: TGCGCCAGCAGCTTGGGGGACGGGAATTCACCCCTCCACTTT.

This clonotype occurred many times. The chain couples TRBV10-3 to TRBJ2-3; weak D call: TRBD2 (5 bases). The CDR3 is 16 residues long. Trimming pared 3 bases from V and 0 bases from J, leaving 13 bases between. The germline V gene has CDR1 ENHRY and CDR2 SYGVKD. The CDR3 DNA reads TGTGCCATCAGTGAAATGTTCGGCGGGAGCACAGATACGCAGTATTTT. Translated, it gives CAISEMFGGSTDTQYF.

This clonotype showed up many times. V gene TRBV6-1 combines with J gene TRBJ2-7; D remains ambiguous. Germline V gene sequence: CDR1 MNHNS, CDR2 SASEGT. V lost 5 bases, J lost 4 bases, and 18 bases lay in between. The CDR3 length is 15 residues. Written as DNA, the CDR3 is TGTGCCAGCAGTTTCCAGCCTAGTATATCGTACGAGCAGTACTTC. It is translated as CASSFQPSISYEQYF.

This sequence joins TRBV20-1 and TRBJ2-2, with 9 positions matching TRBD2. The germline V gene encodes CDR1 DFQATT and CDR2 SNEGSKA (reference sequence). The CDR3 is 16 residues long. Trimming took 3 bases from V and 6 from J; bases not matched to a gene: 11. The DNA for the CDR3 is TGCAGTGCTAGCCCCTTTATAGCGGGGGCAGCCGGGGAGCTGTTTTTT. It encodes CSASPFIAGAAGELFF.

This clonotype has a handful of counts. V gene TRBV7-6 combines with J gene TRBJ2-2; D may be TRBD1 (6 bases). Germline CDR1 reads SGHVS; CDR2 reads FNYEAQ. The CDR3 runs 16 residues. Trimming left V 5 bases short and J 0 bases short, with 13 bases between. CDR3 sequence (DNA): TGTGCCAGCAGCCCTAGGACAGACCCGAACACCGGGGAGCTGTTTTTT. Translated, it gives CASSPRTDPNTGELFF.

This clonotype was observed many times. The rearrangement uses TRBV28 and TRBJ1-2; 8 bases agree with TRBD1. The CDR3 extends over 13 amino acids. Trimming cost V 6 bases and J 9 bases; bases outside gene matches: 9. The V gene's germline CDR1 is MDHEN and CDR2 SYDVKM. CDR3 residues: CASRSGQDLSYTF. As DNA, the CDR3 is TGTGCCAGCAGGTCGGGACAGGATCTCAGCTACACCTTC.

At least ten counts were recorded for this clonotype. The V gene is TRBV7-2, the J gene TRBJ2-5; 7 bases are a match to TRBD1. V was clipped by 1 base and J by 10 bases; unmatched bases: 9. CDR3 length: 14 amino acids. The V gene's germline CDR1 is SGHTA and CDR2 FQGNSA. Here the CDR3 reads CASSLEGTAVDQYF. For the CDR3, the DNA is TGTGCCAGCAGCTTAGAGGGGACAGCTGTTGACCAGTACTTC.

At least ten counts were recorded for this clonotype. The chain has TRBV28 and TRBJ1-5; 10 bases align to TRBD1. CDR1 is MDHEN, CDR2 SYDVKM, per germline. Trimming removed 6 bases from V and 4 bases from J; junction bases left unmatched: 3. CDR3 length: 14 residues. The CDR3, as DNA: TGTGCCAGCAGACAGGGACAGGGGAATCAGCCCCAGCATTTT. This translates into CASRQGQGNQPQHF.

The chain joins TRBV5-1 to TRBJ1-5, with D hard to call. There are 13 residues in the CDR3. Trimming took 2 bases from V and 5 from J, leaving 8 bases between them. The V gene's germline CDR1 is SGHRS and CDR2 YFSETQ. CDR3: CASSLWEDQPQHF. The CDR3 DNA is TGCGCCAGCAGCTTATGGGAGGATCAGCCCCAGCATTTT.

This clonotype was seen ten or more times. The V and J genes are TRBV7-9 and TRBJ2-1, with D maybe TRBD2 (7 bases). This CDR3 contains 15 residues. V gave up 0 bases and J gave up 9 bases, with 15 bases separating them. Germline CDR1 and CDR2: SEHNR and FQNEAQ (reference sequence). In nucleotides, the CDR3 is TGTGCCAGCAGCTTAGCCGGGACACCGGGAGGTGAGCAGTTCTTC. This translates into CASSLAGTPGGEQFF.

Many counts were recorded for this clonotype. The chain uses TRBV11-3 and TRBJ2-1, with D maybe TRBD1 (5 bases). The germline V gene has CDR1 SGHNT and CDR2 YENEEA. Trimming stripped 2 bases from V and 8 bases from J, with 7 bases between. The CDR3 has 12 amino acids. The CDR3 DNA sequence: TGTGCCAGCAGCTTAAGGGGATATGAGCAGTTCTTC. Translated, it gives CASSLRGYEQFF.

This clonotype was observed many times. The rearrangement links TRBV7-3 to TRBJ2-5; possibly TRBD2 for D (6 bases). This CDR3 comprises 13 residues. In germline, CDR1 is SGHTA, CDR2 FQGTGA. V was pared by 2 bases and J by 4 bases, with 8 bases between. The CDR3 spells CASSLAGLETQYF. DNA of the CDR3: TGTGCCAGCAGCTTAGCGGGACTAGAGACCCAGTACTTC.

The sample holds many counts of this clonotype. The junction does not match germline at one end; this may be a read error. The CDR3 bases are TGTGCCAGCAGCATAGCGGGAACGGAAACCGGGGAGCTGTTTTTT. Protein product: CASSIAGTETGELFF. The chain combines TRBV7-2 with TRBJ2-2, with 8 bases lining up with TRBD2. Germline CDR1 SGHTA, CDR2 FQGNSA. The CDR3 covers 15 residues.

This clonotype was detected only a few times. The rearrangement links TRBV20-1 to TRBJ1-2; D gene ambiguous. Germline V gene sequence: CDR1 DFQATT, CDR2 SNEGSKA (reference sequence). The CDR3 has 11 amino acids. The V gene lost 5 bases and the J gene lost 4 bases, with 8 bases spanning the gap. In DNA, the CDR3 is TGCAGTGCTGGGGAGGGCTATGGCTACACCTTC. Translation gives CSAGEGYGYTF.

The V gene is TRBV14, the J gene TRBJ2-7; 7 bases are a match to TRBD1. The ends lost 3 bases at V and 8 bases at J; junction bases unmatched: 7. The CDR3 length is 13 residues. Looked up from germline, CDR1 is SGHDN and CDR2 is FVKESK. CDR3 loop: CASSQTGPSKQYF. The CDR3 bases are TGTGCCAGCAGCCAGACAGGGCCTAGCAAGCAGTACTTC.

This clonotype was counted ten times or more. This chain links TRBV6-2 or TRBV6-3 with TRBJ1-1; D is unclear. The germline gives CDR1 MNHEY, CDR2 SVGEGT. The CDR3 consists of 16 residues. V was shortened by 6 bases and J by 0 bases, with 17 bases between the two germline ends. CDR3 sequence: CASRRRILNMNTEAFF. The CDR3 region has the DNA TGTGCCAGCAGGAGACGAATACTCAACATGAACACTGAAGCTTTCTTT.

This clonotype was seen repeatedly, ten times or more. The chain employs TRBV5-1 and TRBJ2-7; D is perhaps TRBD1 or TRBD2 (5 bases each). This CDR3 spans 15 amino acids. V was trimmed by 4 bases and J by 9 bases, leaving 23 bases between them. Germline V gene data show CDR1 as SGHRS and CDR2 as YFSETQ. The DNA for the CDR3 is TGCGCCAGCAGCCCGGACCCCTCTCCCGGGACCATGCAGTACTTC. This translates into CASSPDPSPGTMQYF. The entire variable domain, with the rest obtained from reference TRBV5-1 and TRBJ2-7, is as follows: KAGVTQTPRYLIKTRGQQVTLSCSPISGHRSVSWYQQTPGQGLQFLFEYFSETQRNKGNFPGRFSGRQFSNSRSEMNVSTLELGDSALYLCASSPDPSPGTMQYFGPGTRLTVT.

The table lists this clonotype with many counts. The chain recombines TRBV18 with TRBJ2-7; no firm D call. This CDR3 region has 12 residues. The germline V gene has CDR1 KGHSH and CDR2 LQKENI. Trimming left V 2 bases short and J 6 bases short, with 8 bases between. CDR3 DNA: TGTGCCAGCTCACCAGAAGGGTTCGAGCAGTACTTC. It specifies CASSPEGFEQYF.

The CDR3 DNA reads TGCGCCAGCAGATCTCGACAGGGCCTTAATGAAAAACTGTTTTTT. The encoded protein is CASRSRQGLNEKLFF. V usage is TRBV5-1 and J usage is TRBJ1-4, with 7 nucleotides matching TRBD1. Germline V gene lookup returns CDR1 SGHRS and CDR2 YFSETQ. V trimming: 5 bases; J trimming: 4 bases; junction bases outside the gene matches: 8. The CDR3 length is 15 residues. The complete variable domain, with remaining parts taken from reference TRBV5-1 and TRBJ1-4, reads KAGVTQTPRYLIKTRGQQVTLSCSPISGHRSVSWYQQTPGQGLQFLFEYFSETQRNKGNFPGRFSGRQFSNSRSEMNVSTLELGDSALYLCASRSRQGLNEKLFFGSGTQLSVL.

This clonotype came up a few times. This chain links TRBV28 with TRBJ2-7, with a possible D match to TRBD1 (6 bases). Germline V gene data show CDR1 as MDHEN and CDR2 as SYDVKM. The length of the CDR3 is 12 residues. V was clipped by 7 bases and J by 2 bases, with 9 bases between them. CDR3: CASNRAAYEQYF. The CDR3 DNA sequence: TGTGCCAGCAACAGGGCCGCCTACGAGCAGTACTTC.

This sequence joins TRBV19 and TRBJ1-1; D is unclear. CDR3 length: 12 residues. The germline V gene has CDR1 LNHDA and CDR2 SQIVND (reference sequence). Between the trimmed V and J ends, which lost 1 base and 6 bases, there was a span of 6 bases. Here the CDR3 DNA reads TGTGCCAGTAGTATAGGGGTTGCTGAAGCTTTCTTT. Encoded protein: CASSIGVAEAFF.

This clonotype was recorded many times. This chain uses TRBV12-3 or TRBV12-4 with TRBJ2-1; perhaps D is TRBD1 or TRBD2 (5 bases each). The ends were cut back, 1 base at V and 5 bases at J, with 12 bases in the middle. The CDR3 has 15 residues. CDR3 coding DNA: TGTGCCAGCAGTTTAGTAGGGGCGGGCGACAATGAGCAGTTCTTC. Protein sequence: CASSLVGAGDNEQFF.

As for this clonotype: A much larger clone lies a single base off, so this may be a read error. Since the CDR3 does not end with the conserved phenylalanine or tryptophan, this likely comes from a read error. The V gene is TRBV7-9, the J gene TRBJ2-1, with D perhaps matching TRBD1 (5 bases). The V gene lost 5 bases and the J gene lost 4 bases, with 12 bases spanning the gap. The CDR3 has 14 residues. Germline values: CDR1 SEHNR, CDR2 FQNEAQ (reference sequence). CDR3 in DNA: TGTGCCAGCAGCCCCGTCAGGGAATACAATGAGCAGTTCCTC. Protein: CASSPVREYNEQFL.

The chain uses TRBV4-3 and TRBJ2-1; 8 nucleotides agree with TRBD2. The trim removed 0 bases at V and 1 base at J, leaving 8 bases unmatched. The CDR3 is 18 amino acids. CDR1 is LGHNA and CDR2 is YSLEER in the germline V gene. The CDR3, as DNA: TGCGCCAGCAGCCAAGACGGTCGGGAGGGCCCATCCTACAATGAGCAGTTCTTC. The encoded protein is CASSQDGREGPSYNEQFF.

This clonotype appeared many times. The rearrangement uses TRBV24-1 and TRBJ2-2, with 8 bases aligning to TRBD1. CDR1 and CDR2 from the germline V gene are KGHDR and SFDVKD. V lost 4 bases to trimming and J lost 3 bases; unmatched junction nucleotides: 6. The CDR3 covers 16 residues. The CDR3 sequence is CATSDPGQGDTGELFF. The CDR3 DNA reads as TGTGCCACCAGTGACCCCGGACAGGGAGACACCGGGGAGCTGTTTTTT.

This clonotype was observed at least ten times. The V call is TRBV11-2, the J call TRBJ2-5, with D unclear. The V end lost 5 bases, the J end lost 2 bases, and 12 bases lay between the germline ends. CDR3 size: 14 residues. The germline V gene has CDR1 SGHAT and CDR2 FQNNGV. The CDR3 sequence: CASSRRKGQETQYF. CDR3 bases: TGTGCCAGCAGCAGGCGGAAAGGACAAGAGACCCAGTACTTC.

This clonotype was observed at least ten times. V is TRBV7-9 and J is TRBJ2-3; 7 bases match TRBD2. The germline CDR1 and CDR2 sequences are SEHNR and FQNEAQ (reference sequence). The CDR3 contains 16 residues. With 4 bases clipped from V and 5 bases from J, the junction kept 12 bases outside the gene matches. This chain's CDR3 is CASSSLVAGAVDTQYF. CDR3 sequence (DNA): TGTGCCAGCAGCTCCCTAGTGGCGGGAGCGGTAGATACGCAGTATTTT. The full variable domain, in which reference TRBV7-9 and TRBJ2-3 provide the parts outside the CDR3, is DTGVSQNPRHKITKRGQNVTFRCDPISEHNRLYWYRQTLGQGPEFLTYFQNEAQLEKSRLLSDRFSAERPKGSFSTLEIQRTEQGDSAMYLCASSSLVAGAVDTQYFGPGTRLTVL.